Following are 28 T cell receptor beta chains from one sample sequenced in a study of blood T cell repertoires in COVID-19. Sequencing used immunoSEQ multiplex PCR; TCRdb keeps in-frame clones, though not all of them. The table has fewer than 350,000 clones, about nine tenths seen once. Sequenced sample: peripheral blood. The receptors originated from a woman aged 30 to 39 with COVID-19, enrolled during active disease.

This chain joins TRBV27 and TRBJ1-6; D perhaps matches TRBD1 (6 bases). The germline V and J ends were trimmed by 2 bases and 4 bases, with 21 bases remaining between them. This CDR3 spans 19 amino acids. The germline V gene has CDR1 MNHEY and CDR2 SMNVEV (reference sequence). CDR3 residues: CASSLLDSLRFFYNSPLHF. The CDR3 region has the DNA TGTGCCAGCAGTTTACTGGACAGCCTCCGTTTTTTTTATAATTCACCCCTCCACTTT.

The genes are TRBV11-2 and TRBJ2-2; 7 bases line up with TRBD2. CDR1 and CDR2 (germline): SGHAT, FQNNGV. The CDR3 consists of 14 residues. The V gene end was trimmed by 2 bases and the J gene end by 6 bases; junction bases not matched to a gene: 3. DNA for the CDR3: TGTGCCAGCAGCTTAAGGGAGGGCTCCGGGGAGCTGTTTTTT. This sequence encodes CASSLREGSGELFF. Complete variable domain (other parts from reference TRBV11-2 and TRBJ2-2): EAGVAQSPRYKIIEKRQSVAFWCNPISGHATLYWYQQILGQGPKLLIQFQNNGVVDDSQLPKDRFSAERLKGVDSTLKIQPAKLEDSAVYLCASSLREGSGELFFGEGSRLTVL.

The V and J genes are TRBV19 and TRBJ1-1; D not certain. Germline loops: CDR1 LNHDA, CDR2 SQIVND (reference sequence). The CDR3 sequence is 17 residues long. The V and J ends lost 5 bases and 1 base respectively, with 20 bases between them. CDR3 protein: CASSARGQTRANTEAFF. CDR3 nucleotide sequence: TGTGCCAGTAGTGCTCGTGGGCAGACCCGAGCGAACACTGAAGCTTTCTTT.

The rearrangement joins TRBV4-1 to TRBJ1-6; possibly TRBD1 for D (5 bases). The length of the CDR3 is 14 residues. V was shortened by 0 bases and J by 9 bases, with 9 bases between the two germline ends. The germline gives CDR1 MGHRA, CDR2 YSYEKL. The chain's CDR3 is CASSQEAGRSPLHF. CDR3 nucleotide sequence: TGCGCCAGCAGCCAAGAGGCAGGGCGTTCACCCCTCCACTTT.

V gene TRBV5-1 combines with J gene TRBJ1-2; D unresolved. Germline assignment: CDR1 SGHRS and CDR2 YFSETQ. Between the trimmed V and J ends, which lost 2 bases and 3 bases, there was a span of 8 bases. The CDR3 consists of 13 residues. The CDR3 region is CASSFSVDYGYTF. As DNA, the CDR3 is TGCGCCAGCAGCTTTTCGGTTGACTATGGCTACACCTTC.

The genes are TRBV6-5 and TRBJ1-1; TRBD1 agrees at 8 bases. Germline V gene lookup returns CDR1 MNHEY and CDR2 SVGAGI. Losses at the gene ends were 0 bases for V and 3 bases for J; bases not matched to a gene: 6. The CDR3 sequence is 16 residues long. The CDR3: CASSYSWTGLYTEAFF. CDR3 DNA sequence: TGTGCCAGCAGTTACTCCTGGACAGGGCTGTACACTGAAGCTTTCTTT.

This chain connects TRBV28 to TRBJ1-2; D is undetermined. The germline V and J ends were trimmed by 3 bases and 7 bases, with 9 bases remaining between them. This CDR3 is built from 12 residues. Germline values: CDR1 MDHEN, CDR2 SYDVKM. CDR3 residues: CASSFWAAGYTF. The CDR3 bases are TGTGCCAGCAGTTTTTGGGCAGCTGGCTACACCTTC.

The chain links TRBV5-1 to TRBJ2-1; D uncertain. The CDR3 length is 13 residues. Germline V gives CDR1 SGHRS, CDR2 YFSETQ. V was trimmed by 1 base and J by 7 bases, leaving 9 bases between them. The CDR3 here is CASSLRFGNEQFF. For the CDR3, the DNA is TGCGCCAGCAGCTTGCGTTTCGGGAATGAGCAGTTCTTC.

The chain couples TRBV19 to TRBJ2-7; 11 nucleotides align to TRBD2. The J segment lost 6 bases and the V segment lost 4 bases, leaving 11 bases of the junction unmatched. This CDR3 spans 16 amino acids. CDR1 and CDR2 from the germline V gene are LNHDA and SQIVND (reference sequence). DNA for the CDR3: TGTGCCAGTAGTACCCAGTGGACTAGCGGGTTAGGCGAGCAGTACTTC. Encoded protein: CASSTQWTSGLGEQYF.

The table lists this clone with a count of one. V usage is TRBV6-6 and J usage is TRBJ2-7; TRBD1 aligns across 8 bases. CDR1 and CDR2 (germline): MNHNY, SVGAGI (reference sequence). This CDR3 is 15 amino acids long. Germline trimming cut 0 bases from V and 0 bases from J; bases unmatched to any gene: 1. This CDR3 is CASSYSGTGSYEQYF. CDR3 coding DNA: TGTGCCAGCAGTTACTCGGGGACAGGCTCCTACGAGCAGTACTTC.

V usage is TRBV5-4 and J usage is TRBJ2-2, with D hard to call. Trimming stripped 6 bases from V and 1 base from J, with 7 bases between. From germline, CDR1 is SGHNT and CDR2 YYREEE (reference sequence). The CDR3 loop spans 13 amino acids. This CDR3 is CASTGGNTGELFF. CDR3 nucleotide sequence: TGTGCCAGCACGGGTGGGAACACCGGGGAGCTGTTTTTT. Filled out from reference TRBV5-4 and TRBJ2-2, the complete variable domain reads ETGVTQSPTHLIKTRGQQVTLRCSSQSGHNTVSWYQQALGQGPQFIFQYYREEENGRGNFPPRFSGLQFPNYSSELNVNALELDDSALYLCASTGGNTGELFFGEGSRLTVL.

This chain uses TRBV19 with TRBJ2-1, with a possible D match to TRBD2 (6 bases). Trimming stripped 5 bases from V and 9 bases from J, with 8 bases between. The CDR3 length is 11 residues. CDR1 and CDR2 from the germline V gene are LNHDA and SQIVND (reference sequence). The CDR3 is CASSPGLEQFF. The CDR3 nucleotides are TGTGCCAGTAGTCCGGGACTTGAGCAGTTCTTC.

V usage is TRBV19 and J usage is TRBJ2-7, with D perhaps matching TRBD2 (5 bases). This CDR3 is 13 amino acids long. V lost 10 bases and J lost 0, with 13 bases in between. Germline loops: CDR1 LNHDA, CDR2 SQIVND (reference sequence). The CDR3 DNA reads TGTGCCACCTCGGGGTCCTCCTCCTACGAGCAGTACTTC. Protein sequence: CATSGSSSYEQYF.

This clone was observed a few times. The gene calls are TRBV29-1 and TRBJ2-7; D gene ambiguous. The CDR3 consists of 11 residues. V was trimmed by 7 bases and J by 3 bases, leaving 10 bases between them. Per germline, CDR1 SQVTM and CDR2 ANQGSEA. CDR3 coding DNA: TGCAGCGCCACGCGAGGCTACGAGCAGTACTTC. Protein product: CSATRGYEQYF.

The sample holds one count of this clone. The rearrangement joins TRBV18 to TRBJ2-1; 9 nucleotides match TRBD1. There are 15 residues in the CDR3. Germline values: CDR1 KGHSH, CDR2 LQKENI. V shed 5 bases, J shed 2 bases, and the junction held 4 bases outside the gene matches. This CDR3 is CASSSGTGTYNEQFF. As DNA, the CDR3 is TGTGCCAGCTCATCCGGGACAGGGACCTACAATGAGCAGTTCTTC.

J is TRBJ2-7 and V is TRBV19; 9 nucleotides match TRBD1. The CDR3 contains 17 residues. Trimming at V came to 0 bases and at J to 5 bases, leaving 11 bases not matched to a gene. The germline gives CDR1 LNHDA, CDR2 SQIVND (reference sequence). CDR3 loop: CASSIDPPGQGLDEQYF. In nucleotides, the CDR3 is TGTGCCAGTAGTATAGACCCTCCGGGACAGGGATTGGACGAGCAGTACTTC. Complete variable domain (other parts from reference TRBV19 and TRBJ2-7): DGGITQSPKYLFRKEGQNVTLSCEQNLNHDAMYWYRQDPGQGLRLIYYSQIVNDFQKGDIAEGYSVSREKKESFPLTVTSAQKNPTAFYLCASSIDPPGQGLDEQYFGPGTRLTVT.

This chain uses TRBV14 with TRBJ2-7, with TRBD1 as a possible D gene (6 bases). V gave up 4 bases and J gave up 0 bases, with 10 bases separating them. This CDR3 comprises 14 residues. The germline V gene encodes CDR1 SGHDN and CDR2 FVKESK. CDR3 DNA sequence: TGTGCCAGCAGCCTTCCGGGACACTCCTACGAGCAGTACTTC. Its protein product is CASSLPGHSYEQYF.

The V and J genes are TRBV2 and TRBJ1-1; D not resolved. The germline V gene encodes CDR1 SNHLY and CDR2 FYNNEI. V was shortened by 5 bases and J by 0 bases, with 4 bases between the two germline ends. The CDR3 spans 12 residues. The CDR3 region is CASSQVNTEAFF. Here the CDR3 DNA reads TGTGCCAGCAGTCAGGTGAACACTGAAGCTTTCTTT.

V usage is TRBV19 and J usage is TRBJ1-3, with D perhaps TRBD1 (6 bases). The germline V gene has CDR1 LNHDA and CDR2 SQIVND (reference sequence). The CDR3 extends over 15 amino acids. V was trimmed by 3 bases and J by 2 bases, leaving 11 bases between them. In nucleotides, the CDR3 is TGTGCCAGTAGTATCCGGGGGGCAACTGGAAACACCATATATTTT. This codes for CASSIRGATGNTIYF.

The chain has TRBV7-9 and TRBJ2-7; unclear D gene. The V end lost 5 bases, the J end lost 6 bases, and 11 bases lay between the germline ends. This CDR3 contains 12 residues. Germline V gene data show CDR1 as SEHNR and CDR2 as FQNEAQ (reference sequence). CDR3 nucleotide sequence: TGTGCCAGCAGCAAGCCTAATGCCGAGCAGTACTTC. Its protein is CASSKPNAEQYF.

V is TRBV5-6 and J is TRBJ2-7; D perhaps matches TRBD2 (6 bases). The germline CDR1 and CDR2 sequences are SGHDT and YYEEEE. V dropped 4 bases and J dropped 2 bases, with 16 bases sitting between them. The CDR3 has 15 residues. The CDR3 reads CASSLREAVAYEQYF. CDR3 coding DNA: TGTGCCAGCAGCCTCAGGGAGGCGGTGGCCTACGAGCAGTACTTC.

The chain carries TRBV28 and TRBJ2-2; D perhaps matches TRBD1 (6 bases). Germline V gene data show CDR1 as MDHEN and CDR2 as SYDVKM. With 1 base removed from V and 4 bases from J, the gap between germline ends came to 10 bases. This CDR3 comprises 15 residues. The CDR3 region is CASSLYRELTGELFF. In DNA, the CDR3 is TGTGCCAGCAGTTTATACAGGGAACTCACCGGGGAGCTGTTTTTT. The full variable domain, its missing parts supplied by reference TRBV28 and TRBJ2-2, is DVKVTQSSRYLVKRTGEKVFLECVQDMDHENMFWYRQDPGLGLRLIYFSYDVKMKEKGDIPEGYSVSREKKERFSLILESASTNQTSMYLCASSLYRELTGELFFGEGSRLTVL.

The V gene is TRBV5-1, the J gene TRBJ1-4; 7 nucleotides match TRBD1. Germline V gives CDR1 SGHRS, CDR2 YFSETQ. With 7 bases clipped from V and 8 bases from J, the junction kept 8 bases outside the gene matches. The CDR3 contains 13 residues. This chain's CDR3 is CASRTGTVEKLFF. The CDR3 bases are TGCGCCAGCCGGACTGGGACAGTGGAAAAACTGTTTTTT.

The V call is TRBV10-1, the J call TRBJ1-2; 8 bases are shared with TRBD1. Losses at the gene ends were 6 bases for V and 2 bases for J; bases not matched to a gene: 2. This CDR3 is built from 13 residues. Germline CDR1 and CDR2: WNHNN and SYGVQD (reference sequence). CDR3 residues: CASSAGGNYGYTF. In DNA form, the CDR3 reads TGCGCCAGCAGCGCAGGGGGCAACTATGGCTACACCTTC.

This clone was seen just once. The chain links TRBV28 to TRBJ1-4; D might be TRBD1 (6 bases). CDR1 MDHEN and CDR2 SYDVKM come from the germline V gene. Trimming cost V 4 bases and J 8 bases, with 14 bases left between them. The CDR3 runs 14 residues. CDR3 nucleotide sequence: TGTGCCAGCAGTTCTTGGGGGCTTGGAGAAAAACTGTTTTTT. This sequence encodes CASSSWGLGEKLFF.

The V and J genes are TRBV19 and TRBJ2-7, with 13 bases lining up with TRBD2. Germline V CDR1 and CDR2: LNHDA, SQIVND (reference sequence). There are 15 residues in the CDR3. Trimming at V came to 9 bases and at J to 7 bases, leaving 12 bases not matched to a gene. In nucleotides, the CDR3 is TGTGCCAGCCAACTAGCGGGGGGGATCCTCGGAGAGCAGTACTTC. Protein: CASQLAGGILGEQYF. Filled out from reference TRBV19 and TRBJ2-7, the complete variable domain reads DGGITQSPKYLFRKEGQNVTLSCEQNLNHDAMYWYRQDPGQGLRLIYYSQIVNDFQKGDIAEGYSVSREKKESFPLTVTSAQKNPTAFYLCASQLAGGILGEQYFGPGTRLTVT.

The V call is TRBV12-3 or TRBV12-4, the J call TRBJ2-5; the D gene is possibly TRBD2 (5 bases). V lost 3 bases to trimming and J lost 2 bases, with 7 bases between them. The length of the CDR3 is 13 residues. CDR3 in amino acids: CASSLREQETQYF. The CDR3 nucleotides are TGTGCCAGCAGTTTGAGGGAGCAAGAGACCCAGTACTTC.

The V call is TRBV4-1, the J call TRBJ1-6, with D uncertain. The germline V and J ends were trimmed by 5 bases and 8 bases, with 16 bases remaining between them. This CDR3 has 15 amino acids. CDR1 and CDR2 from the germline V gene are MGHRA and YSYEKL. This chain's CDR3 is CASSDVYGVYSPLHF. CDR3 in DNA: TGCGCCAGCAGCGACGTCTACGGGGTCTATTCACCCCTCCACTTT.